This TCR beta chain was documented in a study of T cell responses to AZD1222 COVID-19 vaccine. Study-wide results and caveats: Repertoires were obtained solely post-peak T cell response. Baseline testing showed seropositivity in only a handful of AZD1222 recipients.

Sequencing used immunoSEQ multiplex PCR; TCRdb keeps in-frame clones, though not all of them. The sample lists more than 85,000 clones; 88% were seen once. On this clone: Its target is unknown.

This CDR3 comprises 11 residues. V was clipped by 5 bases and J by 2 bases, with 7 bases between them. Germline V CDR1 and CDR2: SQVTM, ANQGSEA. This clonotype originated in an adult who received the AZD1222 COVID-19 vaccine. This specimen was peripheral blood, taken 28 days after the second AZD1222 dose. This chain connects TRBV29-1 to TRBJ2-7; D gene ambiguous. CDR3 loop: CSVWATYEQYF. The CDR3, as DNA: TGCAGCGTTTGGGCGACCTACGAGCAGTACTTC.